This T cell receptor (beta chain) was sequenced during a study of cytotoxic CD8 clonotypes in ibrutinib-treated CLL. This CDR3 is 15 amino acids long. In germline, CDR1 is SEHNR, CDR2 FQNEAQ (reference sequence). V lost 2 bases, J lost 5 bases, and 15 bases lay in between. Sequencing was performed with immunoSEQ multiplex PCR; in TCRdb, only in-frame clones are kept and a portion is missing. The sample yields about 180,000 clones, 70% to 85% seen once. Sample: PBMCs, taken after 24 months of ibrutinib treatment. The sequence was collected from a human donor with chronic lymphocytic leukemia. The chain carries TRBV7-9 and TRBJ1-1; D possibly corresponds to TRBD1 (6 bases). The CDR3 region has the DNA TGTGCCAGCAGCTTAAGGGGACCTACAGGGACTGAAGCTTTCTTT. Translated: CASSLRGPTGTEAFF.